Listed here are 20 T cell receptor beta chains from one sample, sequenced in a study of cytomegalovirus exposure and HLA in healthy donors. Both 60 Vbeta primers and 13 Jbeta primers went into the PCR. Repertoires were generated with immunoSEQ multiplex PCR, while TCRdb's copy carries only in-frame clones and drops some. The sample has roughly 180,000 clones; approximately 85% are singletons. The source material was PBMCs. The receptors here all came from a man between 18 and 35 years old in good health and CMV-seropositive.

The chain employs TRBV4-2 and TRBJ2-7, with a possible D match to TRBD1 (8 bases). Trimming removed 5 bases at V and 1 base at J, with 18 bases between. The CDR3 totals 16 residues. CDR1 is LGHNA and CDR2 is YNFKEQ in the germline V gene. The CDR3 spells CASSNIQGGASYEQYF. CDR3 in DNA: TGTGCCAGCAGCAATATACAGGGGGGGGCTTCCTACGAGCAGTACTTC.

V is TRBV28 and J is TRBJ2-3; D not resolved. This CDR3 is built from 17 residues. Germline CDR1 is MDHEN and CDR2 is SYDVKM. V lost 5 bases, J lost 7 bases, and 25 bases lay in between. The CDR3 nucleotides read TGTGCCAGCAGTCGATCTAGACGCTACAATCGGTGGAATACGCAGTATTTT. It encodes CASSRSRRYNRWNTQYF. Filled out from reference TRBV28 and TRBJ2-3, the complete variable domain reads DVKVTQSSRYLVKRTGEKVFLECVQDMDHENMFWYRQDPGLGLRLIYFSYDVKMKEKGDIPEGYSVSREKKERFSLILESASTNQTSMYLCASSRSRRYNRWNTQYFGPGTRLTVL.

The rearrangement links TRBV5-1 to TRBJ1-1; D gene unclear. Trimming took off 0 bases at V and 0 bases at J, with 9 bases between the two ends. Germline CDR1 reads SGHRS; CDR2 reads YFSETQ. The CDR3 extends over 15 amino acids. CDR3 sequence reads: CASSLEGAMNTEAFF. In DNA, the CDR3 is TGCGCCAGCAGCTTGGAGGGAGCTATGAACACTGAAGCTTTCTTT.

The rearrangement joins TRBV15 to TRBJ2-1, with a tentative D call TRBD2 (6 bases). V was cut by 9 bases and J by 7 bases, with 16 bases left in between. Germline V gives CDR1 LNHNV, CDR2 YYDKDF (reference sequence). The CDR3 extends over 13 amino acids. The CDR3 loop is CATRDRGGNEQFF. In DNA form, the CDR3 reads TGTGCCACGCGGGATCGTGGTGGGAATGAGCAGTTCTTC. Filled out from reference TRBV15 and TRBJ2-1, the complete variable domain reads DAMVIQNPRYQVTQFGKPVTLSCSQTLNHNVMYWYQQKSSQAPKLLFHYYDKDFNNEADTPDNFQSRRPNTSFCFLDIRSPGLGDTAMYLCATRDRGGNEQFFGPGTRLTVL.

V and J are TRBV9 and TRBJ2-3; 9 bases are a match to TRBD2. V was pared by 7 bases and J by 1 base, with 7 bases of the junction left unmatched. Germline CDR1 and CDR2: SGDLS and YYNGEE. This CDR3 contains 15 residues. The CDR3 protein is CASEGGGAGTDTQYF. The CDR3 nucleotides read TGTGCCAGCGAGGGCGGGGGGGCCGGCACAGATACGCAGTATTTT.

The chain carries TRBV25-1 and TRBJ1-2, with 10 nucleotides matching TRBD1. The CDR3 runs to 13 residues. The germline gives CDR1 MGHDK, CDR2 SYGVNS. J was trimmed by 8 bases and V by 8 bases; bases with no gene match: 8. CDR3 sequence reads: CASAGTGAIGYTF. The CDR3 DNA sequence: TGTGCCAGCGCCGGGACAGGGGCGATCGGCTACACCTTC.

This clone was counted a single time. The chain couples TRBV10-3 to TRBJ1-1, with D possibly TRBD1 on 6 matching bases. The V and J ends lost 6 bases and 1 base respectively, with 9 bases between them. The CDR3 has 13 residues. Germline CDR1 reads ENHRY; CDR2 reads SYGVKD. CDR3 DNA: TGTGCCATCAGGGGACAACCGAACACTGAAGCTTTCTTT. It encodes CAIRGQPNTEAFF.

The genes are TRBV9 and TRBJ2-1; 12 bases are a match to TRBD2. This CDR3 is 15 amino acids long. V gave up 4 bases and J gave up 7 bases; unmatched junction bases: 6. Looked up from germline, CDR1 is SGDLS and CDR2 is YYNGEE. CDR3 region: CASSQSGTSGNEQFF. In DNA, the CDR3 is TGTGCCAGCAGCCAGTCCGGGACTAGCGGGAATGAGCAGTTCTTC.

CDR3 DNA: TGCGCCAGCAGCTTCGTCCAATCAGGGGAGGAGACCCAGTACTTC. It yields the protein CASSFVQSGEETQYF. V and J are TRBV5-1 and TRBJ2-5, with D possibly matching TRBD1 (6 bases). The length of the CDR3 is 15 residues. From germline, CDR1 is SGHRS and CDR2 YFSETQ. V lost 2 bases to trimming and J lost 5 bases, with 16 bases between them.

The rearrangement uses TRBV7-7 and TRBJ2-1, with D perhaps TRBD1 (6 bases). CDR1 and CDR2 from the germline V gene are SSHAT and FNYEAQ (reference sequence). V lost 2 bases, J lost 5 bases, and 16 bases lay in between. The CDR3 has 16 residues. Here the CDR3 DNA reads TGTGCCAGCAGCTTAAATGAGGACAGAGGCAACAATGAGCAGTTCTTC. It specifies CASSLNEDRGNNEQFF.

The rearrangement links TRBV7-9 to TRBJ1-1; the D gene is possibly TRBD1 (5 bases). This CDR3 has 15 amino acids. The V and J ends lost 0 bases and 5 bases respectively, with 13 bases between them. Germline V gene lookup returns CDR1 SEHNR and CDR2 FQNEAQ (reference sequence). CDR3 residues: CASSLAVGQSTEAFF. CDR3 nucleotides: TGTGCCAGCAGCTTAGCGGTGGGGCAATCGACTGAAGCTTTCTTT.

V gene TRBV12-5 combines with J gene TRBJ2-7; D remains ambiguous. Trimming removed 5 bases from V and 4 bases from J, with 6 bases in between. This CDR3 has 11 amino acids. In germline, CDR1 is LGHNT, CDR2 FRNRAP. The CDR3 DNA follows: TGTGCTAGTGGTACTGAGTACGAGCAGTACTTC. This encodes CASGTEYEQYF.

This clone came up a few times. V is TRBV28 and J is TRBJ2-5; D is ambiguous. The CDR3 runs 11 residues. The V gene lost 3 bases and the J gene lost 5 bases, with 4 bases spanning the gap. CDR1 and CDR2 from the germline V gene are MDHEN and SYDVKM. The chain's CDR3 is CASSFFETQYF. CDR3 coding DNA: TGTGCCAGCAGTTTCTTCGAGACCCAGTACTTC.

The chain has TRBV30 and TRBJ1-1; weak D call: TRBD1 (6 bases). The CDR3 contains 12 residues. Trimming stripped 3 bases from V and 5 bases from J, with 10 bases between. The germline V gene has CDR1 GTSNPN and CDR2 SVGIG (reference sequence). CDR3 protein: CAWRGAETEAFF. CDR3 DNA sequence: TGTGCCTGGAGGGGGGCCGAGACTGAAGCTTTCTTT.

The genes are TRBV14 and TRBJ2-1; 10 bases fit TRBD2. Germline V gene data show CDR1 as SGHDN and CDR2 as FVKESK. CDR3 length: 15 amino acids. V dropped 4 bases and J dropped 6; count of bases not matched to a gene: 6. The CDR3 DNA is TGTGCCAGCAGCCGCAGCGGGGGGGCAGCCAATGAGCAGTTCTTC. This encodes CASSRSGGAANEQFF.

The chain couples TRBV7-9 to TRBJ2-5; D ambiguous. The J call may be mistaken, given a closer DNA end match to TRBJ2-7. Germline lookup yields CDR1 SEHNR and CDR2 FQNEAQ (reference sequence). The CDR3 covers 13 residues. This chain's CDR3 is CASSFPTTYEQYF. CDR3 nucleotide sequence: TGTGCCAGCAGCTTCCCAACCACCTACGAGCAGTACTTC.

J is TRBJ2-3 and V is TRBV5-6; weak D call: TRBD1 (6 bases). The V gene's germline CDR1 is SGHDT and CDR2 YYEEEE. Trimming shortened V by 4 bases and J by 13 bases, and 19 bases separated the two germline ends. This CDR3 spans 13 amino acids. For the CDR3, the DNA is TGTGCCAGCAGCCCTCGAGGGAACAGGGCGGAGTATTTT. This sequence encodes CASSPRGNRAEYF.

The genes are TRBV10-2 and TRBJ2-7; TRBD2 aligns across 9 bases. This CDR3 region has 16 residues. The trim removed 3 bases at V and 0 bases at J, leaving 6 bases unmatched. Germline V gene sequence: CDR1 WSHSY, CDR2 SAAADI. CDR3 region: CASSDPSGEISYEQYF. CDR3 bases: TGCGCCAGCAGTGACCCTAGCGGGGAGATCTCCTACGAGCAGTACTTC.

The chain couples TRBV30 to TRBJ2-5; 14 bases match TRBD2. TRBJ2-7 explains the end of the DNA better; the J call may be wrong. Germline values: CDR1 GTSNPN, CDR2 SVGIG (reference sequence). The CDR3 totals 14 residues. The CDR3 here is CAWSWTSGGYEQYF. CDR3 bases: TGTGCCTGGAGTTGGACTAGCGGGGGGTACGAGCAGTACTTC.

V gene TRBV6-5 combines with J gene TRBJ1-2; a possible D gene is TRBD1 (6 bases). Per the germline V gene, CDR1 is MNHEY and CDR2 is SVGAGI. The CDR3 runs 15 residues. Trimming took 2 bases from V and 3 from J, leaving 13 bases between them. The CDR3 region has the DNA TGTGCCAGCAGTTACCTATCTGGGGGCCACTATGGCTACACCTTC. Its translation is CASSYLSGGHYGYTF.